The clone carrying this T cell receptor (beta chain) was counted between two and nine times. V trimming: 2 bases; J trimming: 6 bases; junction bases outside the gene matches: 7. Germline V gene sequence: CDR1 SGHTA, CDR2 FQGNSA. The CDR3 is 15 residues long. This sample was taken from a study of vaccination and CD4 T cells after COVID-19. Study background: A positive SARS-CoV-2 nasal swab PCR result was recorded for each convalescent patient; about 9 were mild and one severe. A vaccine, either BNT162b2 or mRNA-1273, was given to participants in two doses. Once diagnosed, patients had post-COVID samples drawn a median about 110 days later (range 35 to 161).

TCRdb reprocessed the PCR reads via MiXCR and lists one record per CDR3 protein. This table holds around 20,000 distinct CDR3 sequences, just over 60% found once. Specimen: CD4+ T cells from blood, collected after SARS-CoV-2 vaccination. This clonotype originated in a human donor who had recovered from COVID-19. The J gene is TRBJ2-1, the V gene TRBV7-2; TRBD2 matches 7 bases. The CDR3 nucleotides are TGTGCCAGCAGCTTACGTCTGGGGGGGACCAATGAGCAGTTCTTC. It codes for CASSLRLGGTNEQFF.